These 30 T cell receptor beta chains originate from one sample sequenced in a study of blood T cell repertoires in COVID-19. Sequencing was performed with immunoSEQ multiplex PCR; in TCRdb, only in-frame clones are kept and a portion is missing. The sample contains about 94,000 clones, 75% to 90% of which appear only once. Sequenced: peripheral blood. The receptors here all came from a human donor in a cohort sampled during active COVID-19.

This chain joins TRBV2 and TRBJ2-7; a possible D gene is TRBD1 (6 bases). CDR3 length equals 16 residues. The V end lost 0 bases, the J end lost 3 bases, and 15 bases lay between the germline ends. Germline V gene lookup returns CDR1 SNHLY and CDR2 FYNNEI. For the CDR3, the DNA is TGTGCCAGCAGTGAAGCCCGGACAGCCGAAGGCTACGAGCAGTACTTC. It yields the protein CASSEARTAEGYEQYF.

This clone came up a few times. V is TRBV7-8 and J is TRBJ2-7, with D perhaps matching TRBD2 (6 bases). V lost 5 bases and J 0 bases, leaving 23 bases between the germline ends. CDR1 is SGHVS, CDR2 FQNEAQ, per germline. The CDR3 is made up of 18 amino acids. This CDR3 is CASSPSTRGRRDSYEQYF. The CDR3 DNA reads TGTGCCAGCAGCCCATCGACGCGGGGTAGACGAGACTCCTACGAGCAGTACTTC. The full variable domain, with the rest looked up from reference TRBV7-8 and TRBJ2-7, is GAGVSQSPRYKVAKRGQDVALRCDPISGHVSLFWYQQALGQGPEFLTYFQNEAQLDKSGLPSDRFFAERPEGSVSTLKIQRTQQEDSAVYLCASSPSTRGRRDSYEQYFGPGTRLTVT.

The chain combines TRBV5-1 with TRBJ1-1; TRBD1 matches 7 bases. Per the germline V gene, CDR1 is SGHRS and CDR2 is YFSETQ. After removal of 2 bases from V and 6 bases from J, the junction contained 16 bases not matched to a gene. The CDR3 runs to 17 residues. In DNA form, the CDR3 reads TGCGCCAGCAGCTTTTACGTTTTTGCAGGGGGAAGGTCTGAAGCTTTCTTT. It translates to CASSFYVFAGGRSEAFF.

The chain employs TRBV9 and TRBJ2-5; maybe TRBD2 (6 bases). Germline V gives CDR1 SGDLS, CDR2 YYNGEE. With 4 bases removed from V and 6 bases from J, the gap between germline ends came to 19 bases. CDR3 size: 15 residues. The CDR3, as DNA: TGTGCCAGCAGCCCCATGGCCCGGGACTCACAGACCCAGTACTTC. Its protein is CASSPMARDSQTQYF.

The chain uses TRBV2 and TRBJ2-1; TRBD2 aligns across 9 bases. The J segment lost 2 bases and the V segment lost 7 bases, leaving 3 bases of the junction unmatched. The CDR3 is 14 residues long. Germline V CDR1 and CDR2: SNHLY, FYNNEI. The CDR3 DNA sequence: TGTGCCAGCAAGGCTAGCGGGACCTACAATGAGCAGTTCTTC. It specifies CASKASGTYNEQFF.

V usage is TRBV30 and J usage is TRBJ1-2; D call uncertain. Trimming took 2 bases from V and 4 from J, leaving 11 bases between them. Per the germline V gene, CDR1 is GTSNPN and CDR2 is SVGIG (reference sequence). The CDR3 sequence is 13 residues long. The CDR3 region has the DNA TGTGCCTGGAGTCGAGGGAAGGGCTATGGCTACACCTTC. Amino acid sequence: CAWSRGKGYGYTF.

The rearrangement uses TRBV27 and TRBJ1-5; 9 bases map to TRBD1. Germline loops: CDR1 MNHEY, CDR2 SMNVEV (reference sequence). Losses at the gene ends were 1 base for V and 5 bases for J; bases not matched to a gene: 3. The CDR3 loop spans 15 amino acids. The CDR3 coding sequence is TGTGCCAGCAGTTTATTGGGACAGGGACATCAGCCCCAGCATTTT. Amino acid sequence: CASSLLGQGHQPQHF.

The CDR3 DNA reads as TGTGCCAGCTCACCACAGGGGTTCTCGACTGAAGCTTTCTTT. Its protein is CASSPQGFSTEAFF. The chain uses TRBV18 and TRBJ1-1, with D maybe TRBD1 (5 bases). CDR1 KGHSH and CDR2 LQKENI come from the germline V gene. Between the trimmed V and J ends, which lost 1 base and 5 bases, there was a span of 11 bases. CDR3 size: 14 residues.

The chain has TRBV28 and TRBJ1-1; 10 nucleotides match TRBD1. After removal of 3 bases from V and 1 base from J, the junction contained 5 bases not matched to a gene. Per germline, CDR1 MDHEN and CDR2 SYDVKM. The CDR3 runs 16 residues. The DNA of the CDR3 is TGTGCCAGCAGTTTGGGGGGGACAGGGGCGAACACTGAAGCTTTCTTT. Translation: CASSLGGTGANTEAFF.

The V gene is TRBV4-1, the J gene TRBJ1-3; the match to TRBD1 covers 7 bases. Germline V CDR1 and CDR2: MGHRA, YSYEKL. The CDR3 runs 17 residues. V lost 1 base, J lost 0 bases, and 6 bases stayed unmatched. The CDR3 bases are TGCGCCAGCAGCCAAGGAGGGACAGTACTCTCTGGAAACACCATATATTTT. Protein sequence: CASSQGGTVLSGNTIYF.

This chain connects TRBV4-1 to TRBJ2-7; a possible D gene is TRBD2 (5 bases). This CDR3 comprises 15 residues. Germline CDR1 MGHRA, CDR2 YSYEKL. Trimming removed 0 bases at V and 7 bases at J, with 16 bases between. CDR3 DNA: TGCGCCAGCAGCCAAGAGTGGCGGGCCCCCGTAGAGCAGTACTTC. Its translation: CASSQEWRAPVEQYF.

Only a few counts were recorded for this clone. V gene TRBV28 combines with J gene TRBJ2-2, with 12 nucleotides matching TRBD2. This CDR3 has 17 residues. V shed 0 bases, J shed 6 bases, and the junction held 5 bases outside the gene matches. In germline, CDR1 is MDHEN, CDR2 SYDVKM. This chain's CDR3 is CASSLWRLAGGPGELFF. In nucleotides, the CDR3 is TGTGCCAGCAGTTTATGGCGGCTAGCGGGAGGGCCCGGGGAGCTGTTTTTT.

The V gene is TRBV29-1, the J gene TRBJ2-2, with TRBD1 identical over 7 bases. The CDR3 length is 15 residues. CDR1 and CDR2 from the germline V gene are SQVTM and ANQGSEA. V lost 7 bases to trimming and J lost 0 bases; unmatched junction nucleotides: 8. The CDR3 spells CSARTGTANTGELFF. The CDR3 bases are TGCAGCGCCAGAACCGGGACAGCGAACACCGGGGAGCTGTTTTTT.

This chain connects TRBV7-9 to TRBJ2-3, with 7 bases identical to TRBD2. CDR1 and CDR2 (germline): SEHNR, FQNEAQ (reference sequence). The J segment lost 0 bases and the V segment lost 6 bases, leaving 3 bases of the junction unmatched. This CDR3 has 14 residues. CDR3 sequence: CASRGGTSTDTQYF. CDR3 in DNA: TGTGCCAGCAGGGGGGGGACTAGCACAGATACGCAGTATTTT.

This chain connects TRBV4-2 to TRBJ2-4, with a tentative D call TRBD2 (6 bases). The CDR3 sequence is 17 residues long. Germline V CDR1 and CDR2: LGHNA, YNFKEQ. Trimming pared 0 bases from V and 0 bases from J, leaving 12 bases between. CDR3: CASSQDLGSGAKNIQYF. The CDR3 DNA sequence: TGTGCCAGCAGCCAAGATTTAGGTAGCGGAGCCAAAAACATTCAGTACTTC.

In DNA, the CDR3 is TGTGCCAGCAGCTTTGACAGGGCCTATGGCTACACCTTC. Its protein is CASSFDRAYGYTF. V is TRBV7-3 and J is TRBJ1-2; 7 positions agree with TRBD1. The V segment lost 3 bases and the J segment 4 bases; nucleotides outside the gene matches: 2. CDR3 length: 13 residues. Per the germline V gene, CDR1 is SGHTA and CDR2 is FQGTGA.

The J gene is TRBJ1-2, the V gene TRBV2; TRBD1 matches at 9 bases. V lost 5 bases, J lost 7 bases, and 17 bases stayed unmatched. This CDR3 has 17 amino acids. Germline CDR1 SNHLY, CDR2 FYNNEI. This chain's CDR3 is CASSPPGQGRGGGGYTF. DNA for the CDR3: TGTGCCAGCAGTCCTCCAGGACAGGGGCGAGGAGGGGGTGGCTACACCTTC.

This chain uses TRBV27 with TRBJ2-7; 11 nucleotides match TRBD2. The V and J ends lost 1 base and 5 bases, in that order; junction bases with no gene match: 22. CDR3 length: 21 residues. Per germline, CDR1 MNHEY and CDR2 SMNVEV (reference sequence). The CDR3 protein is CASSLFSPSSGRGGTPHEQYF. The CDR3 bases are TGTGCCAGCAGTTTATTCTCCCCGAGTAGCGGGAGGGGAGGCACCCCCCACGAGCAGTACTTC.

This chain uses TRBV4-1 with TRBJ1-2, with D tentatively TRBD1 (6 bases). The germline gives CDR1 MGHRA, CDR2 YSYEKL. This CDR3 has 13 amino acids. V shed 4 bases and J shed 6 bases, with 12 bases lying between them. The CDR3 here is CASSLKDSDGYTF. The CDR3 DNA reads TGCGCCAGCAGCCTAAAGGACAGCGATGGCTACACCTTC.

This sequence joins TRBV7-9 and TRBJ2-2; possibly TRBD1 for D (5 bases). Germline values: CDR1 SEHNR, CDR2 FQNEAQ (reference sequence). The CDR3 is 14 amino acids. The ends were cut back, 1 base at V and 4 bases at J, with 7 bases in the middle. The DNA of the CDR3 is TGTGCCAGCAGCTTAGTGGGGCTCACCGGGGAGCTGTTTTTT. Amino acid sequence: CASSLVGLTGELFF.

This clone appeared a few times. The chain is built from TRBV24-1 and TRBJ2-1; 13 nucleotides align to TRBD2. CDR3 size: 17 residues. Losses at the gene ends were 10 bases for V and 10 bases for J; bases not matched to a gene: 18. Germline V gene lookup returns CDR1 KGHDR and CDR2 SFDVKD. In nucleotides, the CDR3 is TGTGCCACGGCCTTGGGCGGACTAGCGGGAGCCCGCAGGGAGCAGTTCTTC. Amino acids: CATALGGLAGARREQFF.

The V gene is TRBV28, the J gene TRBJ1-4, with D perhaps TRBD1 (6 bases). The CDR3 runs 17 residues. V was clipped by 6 bases and J by 3 bases, with 20 bases between them. Looked up from germline, CDR1 is MDHEN and CDR2 is SYDVKM. The CDR3 nucleotides read TGTGCCAGCAGCCTCGCCCAGACAGGAGCCCCTAATGAAAAACTGTTTTTT. Translating it yields CASSLAQTGAPNEKLFF.

The chain combines TRBV14 with TRBJ2-1, with D possibly TRBD1 on 5 matching bases. Germline lookup yields CDR1 SGHDN and CDR2 FVKESK. The germline V and J ends were trimmed by 6 bases and 7 bases, with 16 bases remaining between them. The CDR3 runs 14 residues. CDR3 loop: CASRSSGFGNEQFF. CDR3 nucleotide sequence: TGTGCCAGCAGGTCGTCAGGGTTCGGGAATGAGCAGTTCTTC.

V is TRBV6-5 and J is TRBJ1-1; D call uncertain. Deletions cut 2 bases from V and 1 base from J, with 14 bases between. The CDR3 runs to 16 residues. Germline values: CDR1 MNHEY, CDR2 SVGAGI. The DNA of the CDR3 is TGTGCCAGCAGTTACGAACCTCCCTATCCGAACACTGAAGCTTTCTTT. This translates into CASSYEPPYPNTEAFF.

CDR3 loop: CASSLDISTDTQYF. CDR3 DNA: TGTGCCAGCAGCCTGGACATTAGCACAGATACGCAGTATTTT. This chain connects TRBV7-9 to TRBJ2-3; a possible D gene is TRBD1 (5 bases). This CDR3 is 14 amino acids long. V was shortened by 5 bases and J by 0 bases, with 9 bases between the two germline ends. Germline CDR1 SEHNR, CDR2 FQNEAQ (reference sequence). The whole variable domain, remainder taken from reference TRBV7-9 and TRBJ2-3, is DTGVSQNPRHKITKRGQNVTFRCDPISEHNRLYWYRQTLGQGPEFLTYFQNEAQLEKSRLLSDRFSAERPKGSFSTLEIQRTEQGDSAMYLCASSLDISTDTQYFGPGTRLTVL.

The chain carries TRBV28 and TRBJ2-3, with 7 nucleotides matching TRBD1. J lost 3 bases, V lost 5 bases, and 8 bases had no gene match. The V gene's germline CDR1 is MDHEN and CDR2 SYDVKM. The CDR3 is 15 amino acids. This chain's CDR3 is CASSTKGAGTDTQYF. The CDR3 bases are TGTGCCAGCAGTACTAAGGGGGCAGGGACAGATACGCAGTATTTT.

The chain uses TRBV6-5 and TRBJ1-2; tentatively, D is TRBD1 (6 bases). Germline V gene lookup returns CDR1 MNHEY and CDR2 SVGAGI. V shed 5 bases and J shed 8 bases, with 18 bases lying between them. The CDR3 is 14 amino acids. The DNA of the CDR3 is TGTGCCAGCAGTCTAACCGGGGGGGCCTTGGGCTACACCTTC. Protein: CASSLTGGALGYTF.

V gene TRBV2 combines with J gene TRBJ2-1; 9 positions match TRBD2. This CDR3 comprises 13 residues. The V and J ends lost 4 bases and 6 bases, in that order; junction bases with no gene match: 1. Germline assignment: CDR1 SNHLY and CDR2 FYNNEI. CDR3 in amino acids: CASSGRGGNEQFF. CDR3 bases: TGTGCCAGCAGTGGGCGGGGGGGCAATGAGCAGTTCTTC.

J is TRBJ1-2 and V is TRBV5-6; a possible D gene is TRBD1 (5 bases). The CDR3 sequence is 15 residues long. The germline gives CDR1 SGHDT, CDR2 YYEEEE. The germline V and J ends were trimmed by 0 bases and 4 bases, with 13 bases remaining between them. CDR3 region: CASSLGRRRGYGYTF. The CDR3 DNA reads as TGTGCCAGCAGCTTGGGACGGAGGAGGGGCTATGGCTACACCTTC.

This clone showed up just a few times. The chain uses TRBV5-1 and TRBJ1-6; a weak D match, TRBD1 (5 bases). The V end was cut by 0 bases, the J end by 7 bases, with 11 bases between. CDR1 is SGHRS, CDR2 YFSETQ, per germline. The CDR3 runs 15 residues. The CDR3 DNA follows: TGCGCCAGCAGCTTGGGGCAGGGTTCGAATTCACCCCTCCACTTT. As protein: CASSLGQGSNSPLHF.